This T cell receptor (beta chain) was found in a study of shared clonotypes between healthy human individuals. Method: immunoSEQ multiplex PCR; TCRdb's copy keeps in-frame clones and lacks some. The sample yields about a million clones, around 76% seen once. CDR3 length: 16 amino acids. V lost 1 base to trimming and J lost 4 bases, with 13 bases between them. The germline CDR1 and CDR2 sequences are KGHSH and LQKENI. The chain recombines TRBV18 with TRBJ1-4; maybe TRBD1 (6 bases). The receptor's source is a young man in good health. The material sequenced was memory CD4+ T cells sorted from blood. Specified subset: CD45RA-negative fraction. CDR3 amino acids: CASSPRKGQINEKLFF. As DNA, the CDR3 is TGTGCCAGCTCACCACGAAAAGGACAGATTAATGAAAAACTGTTTTTT.